A selection of T cell receptor beta chains follows, all from one sample in a study of shared clonotypes between healthy human individuals. The repertoire was sequenced with immunoSEQ multiplex PCR; TCRdb's copy has only in-frame clones and lacks some. This sample has more than 1 million clones, with roughly 74% found just once. Sequencing used memory CD4+ T cells from PBMCs. The source is a man between 18 and 35 years old in good health. Some clones in this sample may be carry-over from other donors' samples. CDR3s include the opening cysteine and the closing phenylalanine or tryptophan. The D gene is left open where the match is weak. Expanded clones are given a class, and other clones once, few, many or no size at all.

DNA | CDR3 | J | V | D | size
TGTGCCACCTCCGACCCGGGACAGGGCTCCTACGAGCAGTACTTC | CATSDPGQGSYEQYF | TRBJ2-7 | TRBV6-6 | TRBD1 | .
TGTGCCAGCAGCTTAGCCATTAGCGGGCCCTCCTACGAGCAGTACTTC | CASSLAISGPSYEQYF | TRBJ2-7 | TRBV7-8 | TRBD2 | .
TGTGCCAGCAGCGTAAGGGCTAGCGGGAAAGAGACCCAGTACTTC | CASSVRASGKETQYF | TRBJ2-5 | TRBV9 | TRBD2 | .
TGTGCCAGCAGTTCGACTAGCGGGAGGGGGAGGCACTACGAGCAGTACTTC | CASSSTSGRGRHYEQYF | TRBJ2-7 | TRBV27 | TRBD2 | .
TGTGCCAGCTCACCGGGGACGGATTTCTATGGCTACACCTTC | CASSPGTDFYGYTF | TRBJ1-2 | TRBV18 | . | .
TGTGCCAGCTCACCCGGGTTGTCAGCGGTTTACAATGAGCAGTTCTTC | CASSPGLSAVYNEQFF | TRBJ2-1 | TRBV18 | . | .
TGTGCCAGTAGGCCGGGACCCCCGAGGGGCTACACCTTC | CASRPGPPRGYTF | TRBJ1-2 | TRBV19 | . | .
TGTGCCAGCGGGACGGGGGGTTTATTTGGAAACACCATATATTTT | CASGTGGLFGNTIYF | TRBJ1-3 | TRBV28 | . | .
TGCGCCAGCAGCTTCCCAGGGTACGAGCAGTACTTC | CASSFPGYEQYF | TRBJ2-7 | TRBV5-1 | . | .
TGTGCCAGTAGTATTTCCCACAGGGGAGGTCCCAGGCCCCAGCATTTT | CASSISHRGGPRPQHF | TRBJ1-5 | TRBV19 | TRBD1 | once
TGTGCCAGCCAAAGACTGATACGCACAGATACGCAGTATTTT | CASQRLIRTDTQYF | TRBJ2-3 | TRBV2 | . | few
TGTGCCAGCAGGGGCCCTAGGGCGGGAGAGCAAGATACGCAGTATTTT | CASRGPRAGEQDTQYF | TRBJ2-3 | TRBV28 | TRBD2 | .
TGTGCCAGCAGCCGGGGAGCAGACCCCGCTGGCTACACCTTC | CASSRGADPAGYTF | TRBJ1-2 | TRBV7-3 | . | .
TGTGCCCGCGAATATAGGGGTGGGACAGGGATTGAAGCTTTCTTT | CAREYRGGTGIEAFF | TRBJ1-1 | TRBV2 | TRBD1 | few
TGCGCCAGCAGCTTGGAGGGCGGTATGAACACTGAAGCTTTCTTT | CASSLEGGMNTEAFF | TRBJ1-1 | TRBV5-1 | . | .
TGTGCCAGTTCGAGGTTCCCGGCCTACGAGCAGTACTTC | CASSRFPAYEQYF | TRBJ2-7 | TRBV19 | . | .
TGTGCCAGCAGGCGGCGCGGGGGGTCCCAGCATTTT | CASRRRGGSQHF | TRBJ1-5 | TRBV6-6 | . | .
TGTGCCAGAAGCTTTGACAGGGGGATTGGTGTCACTGAAGCTTTCTTT | CARSFDRGIGVTEAFF | TRBJ1-1 | TRBV5-3 | TRBD1 | .
TGCAGCGTCAGGGAGCCGAGCTCCTACAATGAGCAGTTCTTC | CSVREPSSYNEQFF | TRBJ2-1 | TRBV29-1 | . | .
TGTGCCAGCAGCTTCGTAGCAACGTTCAATCAGCCCCAGCATTTT | CASSFVATFNQPQHF | TRBJ1-5 | TRBV7-2 | . | .
TGTGCCTGGAATAAGGTAGCGGGAGCGTACGAGCAGTACTTC | CAWNKVAGAYEQYF | TRBJ2-7 | TRBV30 | TRBD2 | .
TGTGCCAGCAGTAGTCGGTGGACAGTGAACACTGAAGCTTTCTTT | CASSSRWTVNTEAFF | TRBJ1-1 | TRBV28 | . | .
TGCGCCATCGGCGGGACTAGCAATTACGAGCAGTACTTC | CAIGGTSNYEQYF | TRBJ2-7 | TRBV10-2 | TRBD2 | once
TGTGCCAGCAGCTTCGTAGCAGGGGCGAACACTGAAGCTTTCTTT | CASSFVAGANTEAFF | TRBJ1-1 | TRBV7-8 | . | .
TGTGCCAGCAGTGTCCGGTTTGGGGCCAACGTCCTGACTTTC | CASSVRFGANVLTF | TRBJ2-6 | TRBV6-1 | . | .
TGTGCCAGCAGCTTAGGCGAGTCGGCCTACAATGAGCAGTTCTTC | CASSLGESAYNEQFF | TRBJ2-1 | TRBV7-2 | . | few
TGTGCCAGCTCACCTATGGACTCTATGGGGGCTCGGTTCTTC | CASSPMDSMGARFF | TRBJ2-1 | TRBV18 | . | .
TGTGCCAGTAGTATTACGATAGCCGGTACTGAAGCTTTCTTT | CASSITIAGTEAFF | TRBJ1-1 | TRBV19 | . | .
TGTGCCAGCAGTTTATTTGCCAGGGGGTCTGGGGCCAACGTCCTGACTTTC | CASSLFARGSGANVLTF | TRBJ2-6 | TRBV27 | TRBD1 | .
TGTGCCAGCAGGATACAGGGACACCCATATGGCTACACCTTC | CASRIQGHPYGYTF | TRBJ1-2 | TRBV6-5 | . | .
TGTGCCAGCAGGGTAGGGAATCAGCCCCAGCATTTT | CASRVGNQPQHF | TRBJ1-5 | TRBV28 | . | .
TGTGCCAGCAGCCCCGGGACACCCGGAGAGACCCAGTACTTC | CASSPGTPGETQYF | TRBJ2-5 | TRBV9 | . | .